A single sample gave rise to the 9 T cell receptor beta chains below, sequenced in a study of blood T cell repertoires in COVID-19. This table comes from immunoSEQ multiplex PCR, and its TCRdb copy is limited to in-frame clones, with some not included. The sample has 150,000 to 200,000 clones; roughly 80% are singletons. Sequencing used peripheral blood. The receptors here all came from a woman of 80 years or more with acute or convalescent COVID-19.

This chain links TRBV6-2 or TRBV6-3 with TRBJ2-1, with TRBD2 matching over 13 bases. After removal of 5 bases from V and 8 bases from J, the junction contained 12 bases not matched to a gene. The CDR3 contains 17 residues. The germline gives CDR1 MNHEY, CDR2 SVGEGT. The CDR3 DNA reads TGTGCCAGCAGTCCCAACGAGGGACTAGCGGGGACACATGAGCAGTTCTTC. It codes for CASSPNEGLAGTHEQFF.

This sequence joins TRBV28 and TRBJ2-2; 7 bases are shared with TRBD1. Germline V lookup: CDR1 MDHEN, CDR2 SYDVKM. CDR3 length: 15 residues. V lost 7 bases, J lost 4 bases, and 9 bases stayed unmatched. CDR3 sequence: CASTRLTGSTGELFF. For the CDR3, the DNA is TGTGCCAGCACCCGCTTGACAGGGAGCACCGGGGAGCTGTTTTTT.

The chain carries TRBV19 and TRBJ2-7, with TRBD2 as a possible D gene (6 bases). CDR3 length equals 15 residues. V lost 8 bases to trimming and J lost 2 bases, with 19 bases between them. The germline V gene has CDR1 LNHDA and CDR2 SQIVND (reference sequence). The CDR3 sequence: CASHPGGAQPYEQYF. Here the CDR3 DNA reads TGTGCCAGTCACCCGGGCGGGGCCCAACCCTACGAGCAGTACTTC.

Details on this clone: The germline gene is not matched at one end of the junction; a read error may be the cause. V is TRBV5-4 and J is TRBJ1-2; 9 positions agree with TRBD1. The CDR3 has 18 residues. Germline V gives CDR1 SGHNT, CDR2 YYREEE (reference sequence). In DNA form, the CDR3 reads TGTGCCAGCACTACGGGCGGGGGACAGGGTCTGGCGCGCTATCGCTACACCTTC. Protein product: CASTTGGGQGLARYRYTF.

In DNA, the CDR3 is TGCAGTGCTAGTCAGTTGATCGGCGGGAGCACAGATACGCAGTATTTT. It specifies CSASQLIGGSTDTQYF. The genes are TRBV20-1 and TRBJ2-3; a possible D gene is TRBD2 (5 bases). The V end lost 3 bases, the J end lost 0 bases, and 16 bases lay between the germline ends. There are 16 residues in the CDR3. Germline CDR1 and CDR2: DFQATT and SNEGSKA (reference sequence).

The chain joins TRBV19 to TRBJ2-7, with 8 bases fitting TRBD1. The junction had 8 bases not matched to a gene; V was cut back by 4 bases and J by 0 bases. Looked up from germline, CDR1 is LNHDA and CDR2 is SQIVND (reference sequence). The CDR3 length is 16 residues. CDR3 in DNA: TGTGCCAGTAGTAACCATCGACAGGGGAGCTCCTACGAGCAGTACTTC. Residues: CASSNHRQGSSYEQYF.

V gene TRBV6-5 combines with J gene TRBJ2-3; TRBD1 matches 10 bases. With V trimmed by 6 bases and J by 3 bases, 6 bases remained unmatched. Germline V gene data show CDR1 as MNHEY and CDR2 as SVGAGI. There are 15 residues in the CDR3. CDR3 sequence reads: CASRARTGGTDTQYF. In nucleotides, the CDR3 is TGTGCCAGCAGGGCCCGGACAGGGGGGACAGATACGCAGTATTTT.

The CDR3 protein is CASSSQGRTDNEKLFF. In DNA form, the CDR3 reads TGTGCCAGCAGTTCCCAGGGACGGACAGATAATGAAAAACTGTTTTTT. This chain uses TRBV28 with TRBJ1-4; TRBD1 is a possible D gene (6 bases). Germline V gene sequence: CDR1 MDHEN, CDR2 SYDVKM. V gave up 4 bases and J gave up 4 bases, with 16 bases separating them. The CDR3 has 16 amino acids.

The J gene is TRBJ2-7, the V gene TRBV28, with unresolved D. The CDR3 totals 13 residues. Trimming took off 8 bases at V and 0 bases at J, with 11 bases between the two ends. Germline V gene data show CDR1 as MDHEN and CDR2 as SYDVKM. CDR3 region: CASFQDSSYEQYF. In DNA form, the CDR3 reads TGTGCCAGCTTCCAGGATTCCTCCTACGAGCAGTACTTC.